This T cell receptor (beta chain) comes out of a study of CXCR3-negative and CXCR3-positive naive CD8 T cells. Study conclusions and caveats: Freshly isolated PBMCs were used in most assays, given partial CXCR3 loss after freezing.

It was by 5' RACE with UMI labels that the TRB cDNA libraries were prepared. TCRdb processed the 5' RACE reads again and assigns one entry to each CDR3 protein, with no DNA. The table for this sample gives a few thousand distinct CDR3 sequences. On this clonotype itself: Its antigen is not known.

The CDR3 spans 16 residues. This chain links TRBV12-3 or TRBV12-4 with TRBJ2-3; TCRdb's assignment of TRBD1 cannot be checked, as there is no DNA. This receptor was identified in a human donor in good health. Some clones in this sample may be carry-over from other donors' samples. Source material: naive CXCR3- CD8+ T cells from blood. The subset is: CD45RO-CCR7+CD27+CD95- naive CD8+ T cells lacking CXCR3 (TNR3-). The CDR3 spells CASSRPGQDYTDTQYF.